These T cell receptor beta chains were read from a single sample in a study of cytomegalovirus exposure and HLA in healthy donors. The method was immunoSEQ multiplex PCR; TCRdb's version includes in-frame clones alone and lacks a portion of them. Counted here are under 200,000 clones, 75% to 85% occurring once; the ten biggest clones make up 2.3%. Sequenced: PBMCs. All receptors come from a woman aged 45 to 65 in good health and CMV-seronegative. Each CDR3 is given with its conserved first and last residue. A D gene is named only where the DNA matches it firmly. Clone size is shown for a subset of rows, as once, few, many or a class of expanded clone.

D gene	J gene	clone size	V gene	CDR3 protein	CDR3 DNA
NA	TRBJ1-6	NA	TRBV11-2	CASSPRNGPLHF	TGTGCCAGCAGCCCCCGTAACGGGCCCCTCCACTTT
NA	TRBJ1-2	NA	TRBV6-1	CASRGAGDTF	TGTGCCAGCAGGGGGGCGGGGGACACCTTC
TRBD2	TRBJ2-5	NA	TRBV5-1	CASSPGLVRETQYF	TGCGCCAGCAGCCCCGGACTAGTCCGGGAGACCCAGTACTTC
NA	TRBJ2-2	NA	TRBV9	CASSAQLTGELFF	TGTGCCAGCAGCGCACAGCTCACCGGGGAGCTGTTTTTT
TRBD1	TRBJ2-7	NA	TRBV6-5	CASSYEDRGYEQYF	TGTGCCAGCAGTTACGAAGACAGGGGCTACGAGCAGTACTTC
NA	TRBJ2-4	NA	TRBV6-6	CASSFRTQNIQYF	TGTGCCAGCAGCTTCCGGACACAAAACATTCAGTACTTC
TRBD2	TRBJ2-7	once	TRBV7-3	CASSLGGLAGGSEQYF	TGTGCCAGCAGCTTAGGGGGGCTAGCGGGAGGGTCCGAGCAGTACTTC
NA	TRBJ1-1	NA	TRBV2	CASSAFMGGDTEAFF	TGTGCCAGCAGTGCGTTCATGGGGGGTGACACTGAAGCTTTCTTT
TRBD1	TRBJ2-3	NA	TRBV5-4	CASNPQGAGLDTQYF	TGTGCCAGCAACCCGCAGGGGGCGGGATTGGATACGCAGTATTTT
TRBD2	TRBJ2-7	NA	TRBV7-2	CASSLAALREGRYEQYF	TGTGCCAGCAGCTTAGCGGCCTTGCGGGAGGGCCGTTACGAGCAGTACTTC
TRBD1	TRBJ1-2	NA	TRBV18	CASSPGTGTRYGYTF	TGTGCCAGCTCACCGGGGACAGGGACCCGCTATGGCTACACCTTC
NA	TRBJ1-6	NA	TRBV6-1	CASSEFGGTVEGSPLHF	TGTGCCAGCAGTGAATTTGGGGGAACAGTGGAGGGTTCACCCCTCCACTTT
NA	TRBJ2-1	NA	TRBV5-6	CASSPRGFPTYNEQFF	TGTGCCAGCAGCCCCCGAGGGTTCCCGACCTACAATGAGCAGTTCTTC
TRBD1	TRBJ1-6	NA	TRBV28	CASSLSAPKKGAGSPLHF	TGTGCCAGCAGTTTAAGCGCCCCGAAAAAGGGGGCAGGTTCACCCCTCCACTTT
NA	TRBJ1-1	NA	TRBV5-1	CASSPGVMNTEAFF	TGCGCCAGCAGCCCGGGGGTTATGAACACTGAAGCTTTCTTT
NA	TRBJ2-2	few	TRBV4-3	CASSSRADLTGELFF	TGCGCCAGCAGCAGCAGGGCAGATCTCACCGGGGAGCTGTTTTTT
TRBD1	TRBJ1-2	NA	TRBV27	CASSRDRVVGYTF	TGTGCCAGCAGTCGCGACAGGGTAGTTGGCTACACCTTC
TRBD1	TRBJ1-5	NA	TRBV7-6	CATRDSPKGPQHF	TGTGCCACCCGGGACAGTCCGAAGGGGCCCCAGCATTTT
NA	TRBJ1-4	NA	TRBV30	CAGGRDNEKLFF	TGTGCCGGGGGCAGAGATAATGAAAAACTGTTTTTT
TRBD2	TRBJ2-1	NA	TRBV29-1	CSARDSGRGEQFF	TGCAGCGCTCGGGATAGCGGGAGAGGAGAGCAGTTCTTC
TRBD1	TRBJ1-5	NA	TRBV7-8	CASSPDRAQPQHF	TGTGCCAGCAGCCCGGACAGGGCTCAGCCCCAGCATTTT
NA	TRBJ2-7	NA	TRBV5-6	CASSLGAQDYEQYF	TGTGCCAGCAGCTTGGGGGCGCAGGACTACGAGCAGTACTTC
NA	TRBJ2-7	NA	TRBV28	CASSQSGYEQYF	TGTGCCAGCAGTCAATCGGGATACGAGCAGTACTTC
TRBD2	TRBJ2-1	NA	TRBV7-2	CASRGGGRNEQFF	TGTGCCAGCAGAGGCGGGGGGCGGAATGAGCAGTTCTTC
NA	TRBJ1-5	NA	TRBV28	CASSLARGGNQPQHF	TGTGCCAGCAGTTTAGCCAGGGGAGGCAATCAGCCCCAGCATTTT
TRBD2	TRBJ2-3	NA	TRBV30	CAWRLAGGTSTDTQYF	TGTGCCTGGAGACTAGCGGGGGGGACTAGCACAGATACGCAGTATTTT
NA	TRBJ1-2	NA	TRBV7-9	CASGPGSGYYGYTF	TGTGCCAGCGGCCCGGGATCGGGGTACTATGGCTACACCTTC
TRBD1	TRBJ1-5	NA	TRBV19	CASSGTGAFNQPQHF	TGTGCCAGTAGCGGGACAGGGGCCTTCAATCAGCCCCAGCATTTT
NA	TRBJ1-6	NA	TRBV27	CASCYRAGNSPLHF	TGTGCCAGCTGCTACAGGGCGGGTAATTCACCCCTCCACTTT
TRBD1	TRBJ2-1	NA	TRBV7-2	CASSLDATGGSDNEQFF	TGTGCCAGCAGCTTAGACGCGACAGGGGGTTCGGACAATGAGCAGTTCTTC
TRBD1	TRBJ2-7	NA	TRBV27	CASSTPLTGQGTYEQYF	TGTGCCAGCAGTACGCCCCTTACCGGACAGGGGACATACGAGCAGTACTTC
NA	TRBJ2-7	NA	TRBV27	CASSLRTGSYEQYF	TGTGCCAGCAGTCTCAGAACAGGTTCCTACGAGCAGTACTTC
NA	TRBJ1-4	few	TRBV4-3	CASSQIQGTNEKLFF	TGCGCCAGCAGCCAGATTCAGGGGACTAATGAAAAACTGTTTTTT
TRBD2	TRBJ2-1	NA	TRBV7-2	CASSLLGGSYNEQFF	TGTGCCAGCAGCTTGCTCGGGGGGTCCTACAATGAGCAGTTCTTC
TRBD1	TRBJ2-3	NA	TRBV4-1	CASSSPGQGLTDTQYF	TGCGCCAGCAGCTCCCCCGGACAGGGTTTGACAGATACGCAGTATTTT
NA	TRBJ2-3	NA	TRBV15	CATSRDLGGTDTQYF	TGTGCCACCAGCAGAGATCTCGGGGGCACAGATACGCAGTATTTT
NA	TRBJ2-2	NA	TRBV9	CASSTHLGVESTGELFF	TGTGCCAGCAGCACCCACCTCGGGGTAGAGTCGACCGGGGAGCTGTTTTTT
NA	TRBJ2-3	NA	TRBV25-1	CATETEDTDTQYF	TGTGCCACCGAGACAGAGGACACAGATACGCAGTATTTT
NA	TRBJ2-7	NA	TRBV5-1	CASSLGGVEQYF	TGCGCCAGCAGCTTAGGAGGGGTCGAGCAGTACTTC
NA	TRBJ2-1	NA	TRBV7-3	CASSLNPRGHEQFF	TGTGCCAGCAGCTTAAACCCCCGTGGCCATGAGCAGTTCTTC
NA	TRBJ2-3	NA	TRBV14	CASSARTGLIPTDTQYF	TGTGCCAGCAGCGCCCGTACAGGTCTTATTCCCACAGATACGCAGTATTTT
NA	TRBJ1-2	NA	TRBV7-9	CASSSGDGYTF	TGTGCCAGCTCCTCAGGGGATGGCTACACCTTC
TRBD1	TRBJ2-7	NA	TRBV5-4	CASSPRGQGFPSSEQYF	TGTGCCAGCAGCCCCCGGGGACAGGGTTTTCCTTCGAGCGAGCAGTACTTC